Each of the 2 T cell receptor beta chains below was sequenced from the same sample in a study of cytomegalovirus exposure and HLA in healthy donors. Profiled with immunoSEQ multiplex PCR; TCRdb holds only in-frame clones, not every one. The repertoire holds 260,000 or so clones, with around 91% as singletons. Sequencing input: PBMCs. The source is a woman in her thirties in good health and CMV-seronegative.

The chain recombines TRBV7-2 with TRBJ1-5; D is undetermined. The CDR3 is 15 amino acids. Germline V gene sequence: CDR1 SGHTA, CDR2 FQGNSA. V lost 1 base, J lost 6 bases, and 13 bases lay in between. CDR3 bases: TGTGCCAGCAGCTTAGACAGTTCTCTAGTTCAGCCCCAGCATTTT. This gives the protein CASSLDSSLVQPQHF.

This chain links TRBV5-6 with TRBJ2-1; D is ambiguous. Germline V CDR1 and CDR2: SGHDT, YYEEEE. The V end lost 3 bases, the J end lost 3 bases, and 4 bases lay between the germline ends. The CDR3 loop spans 12 amino acids. The CDR3, as DNA: TGTGCCAGCAGCTCGGGCTACAATGAGCAGTTCTTC. This sequence encodes CASSSGYNEQFF.